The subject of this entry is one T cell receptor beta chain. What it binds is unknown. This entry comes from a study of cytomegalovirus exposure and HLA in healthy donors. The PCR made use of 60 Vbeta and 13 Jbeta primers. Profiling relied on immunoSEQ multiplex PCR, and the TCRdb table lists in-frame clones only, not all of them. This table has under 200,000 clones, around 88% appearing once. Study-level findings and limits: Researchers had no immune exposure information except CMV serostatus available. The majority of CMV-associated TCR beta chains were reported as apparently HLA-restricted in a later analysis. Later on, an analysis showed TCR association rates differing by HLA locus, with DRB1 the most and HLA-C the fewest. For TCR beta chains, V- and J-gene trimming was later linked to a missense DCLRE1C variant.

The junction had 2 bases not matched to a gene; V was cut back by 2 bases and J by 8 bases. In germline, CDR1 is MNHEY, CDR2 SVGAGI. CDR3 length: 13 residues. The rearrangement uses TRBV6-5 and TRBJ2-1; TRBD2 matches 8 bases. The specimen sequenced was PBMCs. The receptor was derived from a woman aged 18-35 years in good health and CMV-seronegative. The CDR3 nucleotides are TGTGCCAGCAGTTACGGAGCGGGGGATGAGCAGTTCTTC. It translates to CASSYGAGDEQFF.